This is a list of T cell receptor beta chains from one sample in a study of CD8 T cells in ankylosing spondylitis. Using its own MiXCR run on the 5' RACE reads, TCRdb lists one record per CDR3 protein. The table has roughly 200,000 distinct CDR3 sequences, 10% to 15% seen once. What was sequenced was blood, either unsorted or a sorted T cell fraction (not recorded which). The receptors come from a male donor with ankylosing spondylitis or in good health (not recorded which). Both conserved end residues are part of each CDR3.

>TRBJ2-1|TRBV4-1
CASSGRVLADYYNEQFF
>TRBJ2-3|TRBV4-1
CASSHPSGGTSTDTQYF
>TRBJ2-2|TRBV3-1
CASSHPDRSSGELFF
>TRBJ2-2|TRBV27
CASSPLTSGRANTGELFF
>TRBJ1-6|TRBV13
CASSLGQRSSYNSPLHF
>TRBJ2-2|TRBV7-9
CASSQLWDSNTGELFF
>TRBJ2-7|TRBV7-9
CASNRGPSYEQYF
>TRBJ2-2|TRBV29-1
CSARGATTGLGAGELFF
>TRBJ2-7|TRBV11-3
CASSGPRVYEQYF
>TRBJ2-7|TRBV7-9
CASSLTTWNEQYF
>TRBJ2-7|TRBV7-9
CASSSWTSGGASYEQYF
>TRBJ1-5|TRBV7-8
CASSLASANQPQHF
>TRBJ2-1|TRBV6-6
CASSYSETSGYNEQFF
>TRBJ2-1|TRBV3-1
CASSQGAGGPAGEQFF
>TRBJ2-1|TRBV19
CASSSSGTDSYNEQFF
>TRBJ2-7|TRBV20-1
CSARDGARGGSYEQYF
>TRBJ2-1|TRBV20-1
CSASFPTSGGLGDEQFF
>TRBJ1-3|TRBV12-3/TRBV12-4
CASMVGDTIYF
>TRBJ2-1|TRBV11-2
CASSLDIGQSSYNEQFF
>TRBJ2-7|TRBV20-1
CSAIDSPGYEQYF
>TRBJ2-1|TRBV11-2
CASSLDLYGEQFF
>TRBJ1-1|TRBV4-1
CASSQEGTWNTEAFF
>TRBJ2-7|TRBV15
CATSGTGRPYEQYF
>TRBJ2-5|TRBV12-5
CASGHGGVKETQYF